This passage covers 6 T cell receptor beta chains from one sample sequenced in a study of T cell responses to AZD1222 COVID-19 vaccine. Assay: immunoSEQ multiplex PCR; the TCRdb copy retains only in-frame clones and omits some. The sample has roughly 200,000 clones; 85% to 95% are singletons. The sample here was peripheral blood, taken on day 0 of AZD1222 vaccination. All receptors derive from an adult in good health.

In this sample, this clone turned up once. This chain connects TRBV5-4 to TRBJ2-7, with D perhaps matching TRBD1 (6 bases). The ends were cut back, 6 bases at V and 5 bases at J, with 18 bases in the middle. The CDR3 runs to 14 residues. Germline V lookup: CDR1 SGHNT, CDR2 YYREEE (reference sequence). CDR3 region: CASTGRTAPHEQYF. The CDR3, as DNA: TGTGCCAGCACCGGCCGGACAGCCCCTCACGAGCAGTACTTC.

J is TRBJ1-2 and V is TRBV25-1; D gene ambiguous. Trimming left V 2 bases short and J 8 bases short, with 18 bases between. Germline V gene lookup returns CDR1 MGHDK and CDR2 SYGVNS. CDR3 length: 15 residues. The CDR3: CASSEEGPAIQGYTF. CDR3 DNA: TGTGCCAGCAGTGAAGAAGGTCCCGCAATCCAGGGCTACACCTTC.

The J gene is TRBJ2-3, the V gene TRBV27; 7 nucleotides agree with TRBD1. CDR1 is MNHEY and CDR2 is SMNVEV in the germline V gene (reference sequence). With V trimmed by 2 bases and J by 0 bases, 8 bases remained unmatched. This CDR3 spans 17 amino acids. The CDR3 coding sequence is TGTGCCAGCAGTTTAACGGGACAGCAGAAAAGCACAGATACGCAGTATTTT. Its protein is CASSLTGQQKSTDTQYF.

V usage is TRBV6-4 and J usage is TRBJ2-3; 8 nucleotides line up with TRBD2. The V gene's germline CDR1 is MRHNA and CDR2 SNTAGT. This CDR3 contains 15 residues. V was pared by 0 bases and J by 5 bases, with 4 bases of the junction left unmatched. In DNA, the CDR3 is TGTGCCAGCAGTGACTCAAGCGGGGGTGGAGATACGCAGTATTTT. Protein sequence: CASSDSSGGGDTQYF.

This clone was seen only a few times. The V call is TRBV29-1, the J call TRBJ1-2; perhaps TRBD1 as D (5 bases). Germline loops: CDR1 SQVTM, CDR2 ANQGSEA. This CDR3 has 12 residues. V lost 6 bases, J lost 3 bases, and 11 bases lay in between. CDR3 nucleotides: TGCAGCGTGGCCCAAGGGGACTATGGCTACACCTTC. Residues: CSVAQGDYGYTF. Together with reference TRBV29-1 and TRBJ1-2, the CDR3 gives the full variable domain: SAVISQKPSRDICQRGTSLTIQCQVDSQVTMMFWYRQQPGQSLTLIATANQGSEATYESGFVIDKFPISRPNLTFSTLTVSNMSPEDSSIYLCSVAQGDYGYTFGSGTRLTVV.

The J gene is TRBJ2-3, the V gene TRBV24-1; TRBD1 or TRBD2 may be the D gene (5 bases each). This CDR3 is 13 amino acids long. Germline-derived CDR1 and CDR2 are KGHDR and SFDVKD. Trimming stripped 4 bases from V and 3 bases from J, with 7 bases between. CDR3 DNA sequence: TGTGCCACCAGTGAGGGACGGACAGATACGCAGTATTTT. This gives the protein CATSEGRTDTQYF.